This entry features one T cell receptor (beta chain) sequence. Its antigen is currently not known. Nothing much larger sits one base from this clone, and base qualities are not available. TCRbeta CDR3 regions were amplified from genomic DNA by means of the immunoSEQ Assay, a bias-controlled multiplex PCR. Regarding the original processing steps: Within the assay, amplification of reference gene primers was used to estimate how many nucleated cells each sample contained. To quantify the absolute abundance of each unique TCRbeta CDR3 rearrangement, sequence reads were collapsed and filtered. For each sample, productive Simpson clonality was calculated as the square root of Simpson's diversity index across productive rearrangements. TCRdb mirrors the immuneACCESS table, restricted to in-frame sequences. Some clones are absent from its copies; in checked studies, under half trace to an unresolved V gene, and the reason for the others is unknown. D and trimming were read from the DNA, whereas the V and J calls and clone size are those reported in that table. The sample data list 200,000 to 250,000 clones, and 83% of these were observed just once. The ten largest make up about 4.8% of the sample.

Enrolling through a virtual design, the prospective study's participants ranged in age from roughly 18 to 95 years and lived across 24 United States geographic areas. In the prospective study, cohorts were assigned on the basis of participant-reported clinical history obtained from a screening survey and a study questionnaire. Exposed participants had been in contact with someone with a PCR-confirmed or clinician-diagnosed COVID-19 case within 2 weeks of study entry. In the prospective study, whole blood, serum and a nasopharyngeal or oropharyngeal swab were collected from each participant by mobile phlebotomists. Over a roughly 2-month period, participants in the prospective study had the option of providing additional blood draws and questionnaires. Prospective study blood samples were shipped either frozen or at room temperature before DNA extraction. V and J lose 1 base and 0 bases, and a span of 10 bases separates them. The CDR3, cysteine through phenylalanine, is 15 amino acids long. Only the CDR3 DNA is retained, 45 bases long and in frame from the first base. Via the germline V gene (reference sequence), CDR1 is LGHDT and CDR2 YNNKEL.

This entry is derived from a study of blood T cell repertoires in COVID-19 (dated by TCRdb to about 2020). With regard to the full study: Samples covering the acute and convalescent phases of COVID-19 were provided by collaborators in the United States, Italy and Spain. The dataset comprised deeply sampled blood TCRbeta repertoires from subjects exposed to, actively infected with, or recovered from COVID-19. The repertoires were released in a freely available public database intended as a resource for research on the immune response to SARS-CoV-2. The samples were drawn from two sources: the first 160 participants of the ongoing ImmuneRACE study, and fewer than 1,500 subjects contributed by 6 global collaborators. Nearly every sample came with metadata listing a de-identified subject ID, COVID-19 status, age in years and sex. HLA class I and class II types, where available, came from metadata supplied by the sample provider rather than from assay-based typing. The material from the prospective study consisted of cDNA or gDNA derived from T cells, B-cell-depleted T cells, or PBMCs.

The investigation overall reported the following: Clinical and demographic metadata were provided uncurated, with the amount varying by source and participant.

The source is a woman in her forties or fifties who had been exposed to COVID-19. The chain employs TRBV3-1 (or the pseudogene TRBV3-2) and TRBJ2-7; no D gene can be assigned with confidence. Source material: PBMCs or T cells enriched from blood (not recorded which). CDR3 reads: CASSQAHSSSYEQYF. At the DNA level, the sequence is TGTGCCAGCAGCCAAGCTCACTCGAGCTCCTACGAGCAGTACTTC.